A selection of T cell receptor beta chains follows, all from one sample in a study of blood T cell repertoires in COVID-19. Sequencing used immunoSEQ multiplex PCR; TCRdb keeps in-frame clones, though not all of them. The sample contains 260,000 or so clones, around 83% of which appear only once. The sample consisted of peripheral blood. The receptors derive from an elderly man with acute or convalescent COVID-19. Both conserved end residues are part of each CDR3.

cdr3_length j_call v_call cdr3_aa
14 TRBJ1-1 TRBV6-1 CASSEFLGGTEAFF
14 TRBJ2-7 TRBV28 CASTRGLSSYEQYF
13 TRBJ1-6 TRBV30 CAWSPGLDSPLHF
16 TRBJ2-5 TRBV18 CASSLSGRALEETQYF
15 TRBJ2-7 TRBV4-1 CASSPRVAGGYEQYF
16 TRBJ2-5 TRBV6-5 CASSWTSGGYQETQYF
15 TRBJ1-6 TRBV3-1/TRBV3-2 CASSQGQASNSPLHF
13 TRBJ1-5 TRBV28 CASSLTGNQPQHF
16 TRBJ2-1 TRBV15 CATSRDLDRGRNEQFF
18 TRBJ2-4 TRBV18 CASSPPEGQRLAKNIQYF
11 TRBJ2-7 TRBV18 CASSANYEQYF
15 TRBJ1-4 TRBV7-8 CASSTRDASNEKLFF
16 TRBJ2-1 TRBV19 CASSMLTTLSYNEQFF
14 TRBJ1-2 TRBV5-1 CASSSFTGNYGYTF
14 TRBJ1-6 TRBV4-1 CASSQGQTNSPLHF
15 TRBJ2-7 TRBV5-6 CASSFPRQGRYEQYF
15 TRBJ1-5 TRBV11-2 CASSSGQRSNQPQHF
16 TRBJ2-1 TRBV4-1 CASSSSTSGGYNEQFF
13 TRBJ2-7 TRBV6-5 CASRSRGRYEQYF
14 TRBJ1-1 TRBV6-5 CASSYARDWTEAFF
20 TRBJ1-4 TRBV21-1 CASSKALRDRARMANEKLFF
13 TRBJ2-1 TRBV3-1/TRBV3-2 CASSPTSRGEQFF
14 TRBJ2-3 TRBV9 CASGGTGKADTQYF
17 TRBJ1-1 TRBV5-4 CASSPIRGKRVNTEAFF
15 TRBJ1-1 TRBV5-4 CASSLRGGLNTEAFF
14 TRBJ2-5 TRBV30 CAWGGGQGKKTQYF
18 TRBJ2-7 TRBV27 CASSLIRADRGRINEQYF
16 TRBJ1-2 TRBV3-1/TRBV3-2 CASSQDSGGAYFGYTF
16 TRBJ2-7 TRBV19 CASSSVDRGSPYEQYF
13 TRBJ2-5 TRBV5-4 CASSLASLETQYF
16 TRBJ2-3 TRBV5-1 CASELAGGLSTDTQYF
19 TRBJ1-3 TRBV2 CASRLNWGPGVISGNTIYF
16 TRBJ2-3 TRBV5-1 CASRTGPGLGTDTQYF
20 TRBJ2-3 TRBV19 CASSMIVGRGGGGPTDTQYF
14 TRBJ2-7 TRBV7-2 CASSLSGGAPEQYF
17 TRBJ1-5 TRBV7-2 CASSLDPGQAGNQPQHF
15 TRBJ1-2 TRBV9 CASSVDARGRDGYTF
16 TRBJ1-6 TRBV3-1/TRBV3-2 CASSQTGTGDFSPLHF
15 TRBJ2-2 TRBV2 CASKRTSGYTGELFF
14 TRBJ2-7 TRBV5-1 CASSLAGQGGEQYF
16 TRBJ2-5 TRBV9 CASSVAGLLGQETQYF
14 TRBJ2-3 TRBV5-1 CASRYGEITDTQYF
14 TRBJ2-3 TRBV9 CASSGVAGVDTQYF
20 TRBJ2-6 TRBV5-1 CASSLGLIQGLNSGANVLTF
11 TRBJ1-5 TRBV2 CASFGTGAQHF
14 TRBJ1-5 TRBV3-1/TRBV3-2 CASSQGGGNQPQHF
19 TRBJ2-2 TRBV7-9 CASSPSAGGGAPNTGELFF
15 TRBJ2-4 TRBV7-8 CASSYRPIRSDIQYF